These 18 T cell receptor beta chains originate from one sample sequenced in a study of T cell responses to AZD1222 COVID-19 vaccine. Only in-frame clones appear in the TCRdb table, and some are missing; sequencing was by immunoSEQ multiplex PCR. There are over 90,000 clones in the sample; roughly nine tenths occur only once, and about 41% lies in the top ten. The material sequenced was peripheral blood, taken on day 0 of AZD1222 vaccination. Receptor source: an adult in good health.

On this clone: Other nucleotide sequences in the sample specify the same CDR3. This sequence joins TRBV4-1 and TRBJ2-7; D is undetermined. The V end was cut by 0 bases, the J end by 4 bases, with 4 bases between. The length of the CDR3 is 12 residues. The germline gives CDR1 MGHRA, CDR2 YSYEKL. The CDR3 here is CASSQDSYEQYF. The CDR3, as DNA: TGCGCCAGCAGCCAAGACTCATACGAGCAGTACTTC.

CDR3 sequence (DNA): TGTGCCAGCAGCTCTACACCGGGACTAGCGCCCCAGTTCTTC. As protein: CASSSTPGLAPQFF. The J gene is TRBJ2-1, the V gene TRBV7-2, with 10 bases aligning to TRBD2. The CDR3 runs 14 residues. Germline-derived CDR1 and CDR2 are SGHTA and FQGNSA. J was trimmed by 13 bases and V by 4 bases; bases with no gene match: 10.

The V and J genes are TRBV28 and TRBJ1-6, with D maybe TRBD1 (6 bases). From germline, CDR1 is MDHEN and CDR2 SYDVKM. The CDR3 sequence is 16 residues long. The V end lost 7 bases, the J end lost 3 bases, and 16 bases lay between the germline ends. CDR3 in DNA: TGTGCCAGCATCCCGCAGGGGACGAGCTATAATTCACCCCTCCACTTT. It specifies CASIPQGTSYNSPLHF.

This clone has only one observation. The rearrangement uses TRBV9 and TRBJ1-6; no firm D call. Germline V CDR1 and CDR2: SGDLS, YYNGEE. V was cut by 0 bases and J by 9 bases, with 10 bases left in between. The CDR3 is made up of 14 amino acids. The CDR3 DNA sequence: TGTGCCAGCAGCGTAGGTAGGGTCGGTTCACCCCTCCACTTT. It yields the protein CASSVGRVGSPLHF.

This sequence joins TRBV5-6 and TRBJ2-7; 8 bases line up with TRBD1. This CDR3 spans 16 amino acids. V trimming: 4 bases; J trimming: 3 bases; junction bases outside the gene matches: 12. CDR1 SGHDT and CDR2 YYEEEE come from the germline V gene. The CDR3 sequence: CASSPGGGQAFYEQYF. DNA for the CDR3: TGTGCCAGCAGCCCCGGTGGGGGACAGGCGTTCTACGAGCAGTACTTC. The variable domain in full, with the rest retrieved from reference TRBV5-6 and TRBJ2-7, is DAGVTQSPTHLIKTRGQQVTLRCSPKSGHDTVSWYQQALGQGPQFIFQYYEEEERQRGNFPDRFSGHQFPNYSSELNVNALLLGDSALYLCASSPGGGQAFYEQYFGPGTRLTVT.

This clone was recorded once. The chain's CDR3 is CASSQGTGGVEQFF. The CDR3 coding sequence is TGTGCCAGCAGCCAAGGGACAGGGGGCGTTGAGCAGTTCTTC. The genes are TRBV3-1 (or the pseudogene TRBV3-2) and TRBJ2-1, with 11 nucleotides matching TRBD1. The CDR3 has 14 residues. Germline-derived CDR1 and CDR2 are LGHDT and YNNKEL (reference sequence). Germline trimming cut 1 base from V and 9 bases from J; bases unmatched to any gene: 2.

The V and J genes are TRBV21-1 and TRBJ2-1; TRBD2, the table's D call, lacks a check against the DNA. TRBV21-1 represents a pseudogene. The CDR3 loop spans 18 amino acids. The CDR3 loop reads CASSKHGGLAGDTDEQFF. The CDR3 coding sequence is TGTGCCAGCAGCAAACATGGAGGACTAGCGGGAGACACCGATGAGCAGTTCTTC.

This chain links TRBV7-9 with TRBJ2-7; D is unresolved. The V gene's germline CDR1 is SEHNR and CDR2 FQNEAQ (reference sequence). The CDR3 is 11 residues long. The V end lost 4 bases, the J end lost 7 bases, and 8 bases lay between the germline ends. The CDR3 nucleotides read TGTGCCAGCAGCTCAGCCCGGGAGCAGTACTTC. Translation gives CASSSAREQYF.

This clone was counted a single time. The chain carries TRBV3-1 (or the pseudogene TRBV3-2) and TRBJ1-4; D is ambiguous. CDR3 length: 13 residues. V dropped 1 base and J dropped 4 bases, with 4 bases sitting between them. Germline V gives CDR1 LGHDT, CDR2 YNNKEL (reference sequence). CDR3 sequence (DNA): TGTGCCAGCAGCCAAGCTCATAATGAAAAACTGTTTTTT. Amino acid sequence: CASSQAHNEKLFF.

J is TRBJ1-1 and V is TRBV2; 7 nucleotides match TRBD1. The CDR3 loop spans 17 amino acids. The J segment lost 1 base and the V segment lost 1 base, leaving 9 bases of the junction unmatched. Germline-derived CDR1 and CDR2 are SNHLY and FYNNEI. CDR3 nucleotide sequence: TGTGCCAGCAGTGAAGACGCAATTGGGACAGCGAACACTGAAGCTTTCTTT. Translating gives CASSEDAIGTANTEAFF.

The DNA for the CDR3 is TGCGCCAGCAGCCAAGCCAATAGCGGGGGAAACAATGAGCAGTTCTTC. Amino acid sequence: CASSQANSGGNNEQFF. This sequence joins TRBV4-1 and TRBJ2-1; 9 positions agree with TRBD2. The V and J ends lost 1 base and 5 bases, in that order; junction bases with no gene match: 6. Germline CDR1 MGHRA, CDR2 YSYEKL. The CDR3 is 16 residues long.

The chain carries TRBV6-4 and TRBJ1-5, with 9 bases fitting TRBD1. There are 15 residues in the CDR3. The V gene's germline CDR1 is MRHNA and CDR2 SNTAGT. The ends lost 6 bases at V and 2 bases at J; junction bases unmatched: 5. The CDR3 sequence: CASRTGGWGNQPQHF. The CDR3 bases are TGTGCCAGCAGAACAGGGGGCTGGGGCAATCAGCCCCAGCATTTT.

This chain uses TRBV6-5 with TRBJ2-5; either TRBD1 or TRBD2 may fit D (5 bases each). The V and J ends lost 6 bases and 4 bases respectively, with 12 bases between them. Germline CDR1 and CDR2: MNHEY and SVGAGI. CDR3 length: 13 residues. CDR3 in amino acids: CASREPGAETQYF. CDR3 coding DNA: TGTGCCAGCAGAGAGCCCGGGGCAGAGACCCAGTACTTC.

This chain connects TRBV11-3 to TRBJ1-1; D remains ambiguous. CDR3 length equals 13 residues. The germline gives CDR1 SGHNT, CDR2 YENEEA. V was clipped by 2 bases and J by 7 bases, with 11 bases between them. The chain's CDR3 is CASSLSFSDEAFF. In DNA form, the CDR3 reads TGTGCCAGCAGCTTAAGTTTTTCTGATGAAGCTTTCTTT.

CDR3 protein: CASSQEGFSAYEQYF. The CDR3 DNA reads as TGCGCCAGCAGCCAAGAAGGCTTCTCGGCCTACGAGCAGTACTTC. The chain combines TRBV4-1 with TRBJ2-7; D not certain. The CDR3 sequence is 15 residues long. CDR1 and CDR2 from the germline V gene are MGHRA and YSYEKL. V lost 0 bases and J 2 bases, leaving 11 bases between the germline ends.

The genes are TRBV28 and TRBJ1-1; D is ambiguous. The CDR3 has 12 residues. V was pared by 3 bases and J by 10 bases, with 12 bases between. The germline V gene encodes CDR1 MDHEN and CDR2 SYDVKM. The CDR3 nucleotides are TGTGCCAGCAGTTTTGGAGGCATCCCAGCTTTCTTT. Translation gives CASSFGGIPAFF.

This clone was detected a few times. The chain recombines TRBV2 with TRBJ2-7, with D tentatively TRBD1 (6 bases). CDR3 length equals 14 residues. CDR1 is SNHLY, CDR2 FYNNEI, per germline. The V end lost 5 bases, the J end lost 0 bases, and 11 bases lay between the germline ends. DNA for the CDR3: TGTGCCAGCAGTACAGGGCGCCTCTCCTACGAGCAGTACTTC. Translated, it gives CASSTGRLSYEQYF. The full variable domain, rest sourced from reference TRBV2 and TRBJ2-7, is EPEVTQTPSHQVTQMGQEVILRCVPISNHLYFYWYRQILGQKVEFLVSFYNNEISEKSEIFDDQFSVERPDGSNFTLKIRSTKLEDSAMYFCASSTGRLSYEQYFGPGTRLTVT.

The V gene is TRBV11-2, the J gene TRBJ1-6; TRBD1 matches at 9 bases. Trimming at V came to 2 bases and at J to 9 bases, leaving 8 bases not matched to a gene. Germline loops: CDR1 SGHAT, CDR2 FQNNGV. There are 16 residues in the CDR3. CDR3 in DNA: TGTGCCAGCAGCTTATATTGGGGGACAGGGACTTCACCCCTCCACTTT. Translation gives CASSLYWGTGTSPLHF.